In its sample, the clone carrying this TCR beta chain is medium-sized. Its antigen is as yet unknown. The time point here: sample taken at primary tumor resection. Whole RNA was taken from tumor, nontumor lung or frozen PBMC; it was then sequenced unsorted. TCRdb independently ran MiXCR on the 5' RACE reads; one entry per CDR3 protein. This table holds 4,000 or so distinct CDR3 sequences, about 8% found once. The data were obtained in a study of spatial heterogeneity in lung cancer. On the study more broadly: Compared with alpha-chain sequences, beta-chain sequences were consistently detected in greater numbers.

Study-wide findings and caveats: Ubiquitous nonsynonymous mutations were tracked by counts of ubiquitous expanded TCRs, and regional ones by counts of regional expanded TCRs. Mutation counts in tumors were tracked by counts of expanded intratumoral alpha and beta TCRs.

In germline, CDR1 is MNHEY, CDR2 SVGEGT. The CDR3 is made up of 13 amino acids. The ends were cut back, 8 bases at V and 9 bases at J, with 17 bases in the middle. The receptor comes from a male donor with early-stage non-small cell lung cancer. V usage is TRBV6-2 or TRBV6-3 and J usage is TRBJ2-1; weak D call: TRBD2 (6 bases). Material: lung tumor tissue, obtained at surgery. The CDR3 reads CASRRAGIGEQFF. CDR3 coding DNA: TGTGCCAGCCGGCGGGCGGGGATCGGTGAGCAGTTCTTC.